This T cell receptor (beta chain) appears in the sequencing data of a study of PD-1 blockade in classical Hodgkin lymphoma. Overall study findings and caveats: Baseline diversity was lower in partial responders and progressors than complete responders. Initiation of nivolumab under 1 year after ASCT led to exclusion of patients. Still unresolved is the cause of the repertoire differences, which may be disease activity or prior therapy.

Concerning this clone itself: Its antigen is unidentified.

There was relapse after autologous stem cell transplantation in every patient, and there was variation in brentuximab vedotin exposure. V trimming: 2 bases; J trimming: 0 bases; junction bases outside the gene matches: 0. This CDR3 has 15 amino acids. Germline V CDR1 and CDR2: MNHEY, SMNVEV (reference sequence). Method: immunoSEQ multiplex PCR; TCRdb's copy keeps in-frame clones and lacks some. The sample includes about 40,000 clones, about 90% seen only once; the top ten take roughly 10%. The chain joins TRBV27 to TRBJ2-3, with TRBD2 matching 9 bases. This TCR derives from a human donor with classical Hodgkin lymphoma. This material consisted of peripheral blood mononuclear cells (PBMCs), taken at baseline. The CDR3 bases are TGTGCCAGCAGTTTACTAGCGGGGAGCACAGATACGCAGTATTTT. It yields the protein CASSLLAGSTDTQYF.